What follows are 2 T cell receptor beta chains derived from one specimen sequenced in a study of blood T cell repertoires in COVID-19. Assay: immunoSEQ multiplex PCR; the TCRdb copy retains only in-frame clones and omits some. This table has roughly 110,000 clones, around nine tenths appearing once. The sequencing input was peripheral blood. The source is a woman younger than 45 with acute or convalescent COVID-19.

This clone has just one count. CDR3 DNA sequence: TGTGCCTGGAGTGCCAGGCGGGGATTCACAGATACGCAGTATTTT. Translating gives CAWSARRGFTDTQYF. The rearrangement joins TRBV30 to TRBJ2-3, with D perhaps matching TRBD2 (6 bases). V lost 1 base and J lost 2, with 13 bases in between. In germline, CDR1 is GTSNPN, CDR2 SVGIG (reference sequence). This CDR3 comprises 15 residues.

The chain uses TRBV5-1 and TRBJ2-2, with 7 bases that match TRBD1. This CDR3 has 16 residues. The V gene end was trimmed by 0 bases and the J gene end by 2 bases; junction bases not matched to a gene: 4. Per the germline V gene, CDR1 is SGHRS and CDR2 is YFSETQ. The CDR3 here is CASSLGQGVNTGELFF. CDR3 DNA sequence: TGCGCCAGCAGCTTGGGGCAGGGGGTAAACACCGGGGAGCTGTTTTTT.